A single sample is the source of the 15 T cell receptor beta chains below, sequenced in a study of blood T cell repertoires in COVID-19. The protocol was immunoSEQ multiplex PCR, while the TCRdb copy is restricted to in-frame clones and leaves out a portion. The repertoire holds a few hundred thousand clones, with more than 75% as singletons. Material: PBMCs or T cells enriched from blood (not recorded which). The origin of the receptors is a woman in her 30s who had recovered from COVID-19.

The chain combines TRBV28 with TRBJ1-4; 10 bases fit TRBD1. CDR3 length equals 16 residues. The V gene's germline CDR1 is MDHEN and CDR2 SYDVKM. J was trimmed by 6 bases and V by 6 bases; bases with no gene match: 10. CDR3 DNA sequence: TGTGCCAGCAGCCGACCCCCGGGACAGGGGCATGAAAAACTGTTTTTT. Protein: CASSRPPGQGHEKLFF. Full variable domain (missing parts from reference TRBV28 and TRBJ1-4): DVKVTQSSRYLVKRTGEKVFLECVQDMDHENMFWYRQDPGLGLRLIYFSYDVKMKEKGDIPEGYSVSREKKERFSLILESASTNQTSMYLCASSRPPGQGHEKLFFGSGTQLSVL.

The J gene is TRBJ1-6, the V gene TRBV28; 8 nucleotides agree with TRBD1. V lost 2 bases, J lost 8 bases, and 8 bases stayed unmatched. The CDR3 extends over 16 amino acids. CDR1 and CDR2 from the germline V gene are MDHEN and SYDVKM. The chain's CDR3 is CASSLTGGFTDSPLHF. For the CDR3, the DNA is TGTGCCAGCAGTTTAACAGGGGGTTTCACTGATTCACCCCTCCACTTT. Variable domain in full (rest from reference TRBV28 and TRBJ1-6): DVKVTQSSRYLVKRTGEKVFLECVQDMDHENMFWYRQDPGLGLRLIYFSYDVKMKEKGDIPEGYSVSREKKERFSLILESASTNQTSMYLCASSLTGGFTDSPLHFGNGTRLTVT.

This clone was counted once. V is TRBV5-4 and J is TRBJ2-1, with 8 bases that match TRBD1. The CDR3 is 16 residues long. Trimming removed 0 bases from V and 6 bases from J; junction bases left unmatched: 8. Germline assignment: CDR1 SGHNT and CDR2 YYREEE (reference sequence). The CDR3, as DNA: TGTGCCAGCAGCTTGGGCAATACAGGGGGTACCAATGAGCAGTTCTTC. Its translation: CASSLGNTGGTNEQFF.

The CDR3 here is CAWSGIPGPNNSPLHF. Written as DNA, the CDR3 is TGTGCCTGGAGTGGGATCCCAGGGCCGAATAATTCACCCCTCCACTTT. The chain couples TRBV30 to TRBJ1-6; D possibly corresponds to TRBD1 (5 bases). The CDR3 is made up of 16 amino acids. Trimming took off 1 base at V and 5 bases at J, with 15 bases between the two ends. CDR1 is GTSNPN, CDR2 SVGIG, per germline (reference sequence).

The CDR3: CASSDGTGIYEQYF. Here the CDR3 DNA reads TGTGCCAGCAGTGACGGGACAGGGATCTACGAGCAGTACTTC. The rearrangement joins TRBV6-2 or TRBV6-3 to TRBJ2-7; TRBD1 matches at 9 bases. V lost 5 bases to trimming and J lost 3 bases; unmatched junction nucleotides: 5. CDR1 is MNHEY and CDR2 is SVGEGT in the germline V gene. The CDR3 spans 14 residues.

Remarks on this clone: Other DNA sequences of this sample code for an identical CDR3. V and J are TRBV5-1 and TRBJ2-1, with D unclear. Germline values: CDR1 SGHRS, CDR2 YFSETQ. The CDR3 sequence is 15 residues long. The V end was cut by 0 bases, the J end by 1 base, with 8 bases between. CDR3 protein: CASSLASGSYNEQFF. In nucleotides, the CDR3 is TGCGCCAGCAGCTTGGCCAGTGGTTCCTACAATGAGCAGTTCTTC.

CDR3 DNA sequence: TGCGCCAGCAGTGACGGGACAGGATTCTACGAGCAGTACTTC. It is translated as CASSDGTGFYEQYF. The chain carries TRBV10-2 and TRBJ2-7, with TRBD1 matching 8 bases. V shed 3 bases and J 3 bases; nucleotides not matched to a gene: 4. The germline V gene has CDR1 WSHSY and CDR2 SAAADI. The CDR3 extends over 14 amino acids.

The CDR3 reads CASSRSYNGELFF. In DNA form, the CDR3 reads TGTGCCAGCAGTCGGTCTTATAACGGGGAGCTGTTTTTT. The chain carries TRBV12-3 or TRBV12-4 and TRBJ2-2; D remains unclear. V lost 5 bases to trimming and J lost 7 bases, with 11 bases between them. The CDR3 has 13 amino acids.

The V gene is TRBV4-1, the J gene TRBJ2-2, with 9 nucleotides matching TRBD2. The CDR3 extends over 16 amino acids. Germline CDR1 MGHRA, CDR2 YSYEKL. V shed 1 base, J shed 5 bases, and the junction held 5 bases outside the gene matches. For the CDR3, the DNA is TGCGCCAGCAGCCAAGTGAGCGGGGGGAGGACCGGGGAGCTGTTTTTT. Protein: CASSQVSGGRTGELFF.

CDR3 loop: CASSENPRGTQYF. CDR3 bases: TGTGCCAGCAGTGAGAACCCCCGGGGTACGCAGTATTTT. The V call is TRBV6-1, the J call TRBJ2-3; D may be TRBD2 (5 bases). The CDR3 has 13 residues. The ends were cut back, 3 bases at V and 8 bases at J, with 12 bases in the middle. Germline-derived CDR1 and CDR2 are MNHNS and SASEGT.

The rearrangement uses TRBV5-4 and TRBJ2-3; D is perhaps TRBD1 (6 bases). Germline V CDR1 and CDR2: SGHNT, YYREEE (reference sequence). The CDR3 extends over 18 amino acids. Trimming removed 3 bases at V and 0 bases at J, with 20 bases between. The CDR3 nucleotides read TGTGCCAGCAGCTCGCGACTGGGGGCGGAAACTAGCACAGATACGCAGTATTTT. It specifies CASSSRLGAETSTDTQYF.

The gene calls are TRBV13 and TRBJ1-1; perhaps TRBD1 as D (6 bases). The CDR3 sequence is 13 residues long. Germline V gene data show CDR1 as PRHDT and CDR2 as FYEKMQ (reference sequence). Trimming took off 3 bases at V and 1 base at J, with 6 bases between the two ends. The CDR3 here is CASSLGANTEAFF. DNA of the CDR3: TGTGCCAGCAGCTTGGGGGCGAACACTGAAGCTTTCTTT.

The V call is TRBV6-2 or TRBV6-3, the J call TRBJ1-5, with D perhaps matching TRBD1 (5 bases). Trimming pared 0 bases from V and 9 bases from J, leaving 18 bases between. Looked up from germline, CDR1 is MNHEY and CDR2 is SVGEGT. The CDR3 has 16 residues. CDR3 amino acids: CASSYSGLRVIGPQHF. The CDR3, as DNA: TGTGCCAGCAGTTACTCCGGGCTCAGGGTAATTGGGCCCCAGCATTTT.

The chain uses TRBV6-1 and TRBJ1-2, with D perhaps matching TRBD1 (6 bases). V lost 4 bases to trimming and J lost 2 bases, with 17 bases between them. Per germline, CDR1 MNHNS and CDR2 SASEGT. This CDR3 spans 16 amino acids. Here the CDR3 DNA reads TGTGCCAGCAGTGCACTTCCGGGACAAGCGAACTATGGCTACACCTTC. It is translated as CASSALPGQANYGYTF.

J is TRBJ1-5 and V is TRBV6-2 or TRBV6-3; D remains unclear. The CDR3 contains 14 residues. Germline V gene sequence: CDR1 MNHEY, CDR2 SVGEGT. Deletions cut 10 bases from V and 0 bases from J, with 13 bases between. For the CDR3, the DNA is TGTGCCACCAGCCTGGAGTATAGCAATCAGCCCCAGCATTTT. It yields the protein CATSLEYSNQPQHF.